A selection of T cell receptor beta chains follows, all from one sample in a study of blood T cells in healthy people across ages. TCRdb reanalysed the 5' RACE reads using MiXCR and keeps one entry per CDR3 protein. The sample lists hundreds of thousands of distinct CDR3 sequences, 32% occurring once. The sample was blood. These receptor sequences come from a woman aged 80 or over in good health. CDR3s include the opening cysteine and the closing phenylalanine or tryptophan. Fields, in order: D gene, J gene, V gene, clone size, CDR3 DNA, CDR3 protein. A D gene is named only where the DNA matches it firmly. Rows give clone size only sometimes, using once, few, many, or a class for an expanded clone.

>.|TRBJ1-1|TRBV12-3/TRBV12-4|.
TGTGCCGGCGGCCCCCAGGGTAACACTGAAGCTTTCTTT
CAGGPQGNTEAFF
>TRBD2|TRBJ2-7|TRBV30|.
TGTGCCTGGACCCGGGGGGGCTACGAGCAGTACTTC
CAWTRGGYEQYF
>.|TRBJ2-7|TRBV2|many
TGTGCCAGCAACCCAGGCTCCTACGAGCAGTACTTC
CASNPGSYEQYF
>TRBD2|TRBJ2-4|TRBV20-1|few
TGCAGTGCTAGAGTTAGCGGGGGGGCCTACGGGCAGTACTTC
CSARVSGGAYGQYF
>.|TRBJ1-1|TRBV4-1|few
TGCGCCAGCAGCCGAGGGCTAGAGACTGAAGCTTTCTTT
CASSRGLETEAFF
>.|TRBJ2-7|TRBV5-1|.
TGCGCCAGCAGCAACTCTGGGATCGACGAGCAGTACTTC
CASSNSGIDEQYF
>TRBD2|TRBJ2-7|TRBV12-3/TRBV12-4|many
TGTGCCAGCAGTTGGGGGGGTTCCTACGAGCAGTACTTC
CASSWGGSYEQYF
>.|TRBJ2-7|TRBV20-1|.
TGCAGTGCTAGAGTTGTAGATGAGCAGTACTTC
CSARVVDEQYF
>TRBD2|TRBJ2-7|TRBV6-2/TRBV6-3|many
TGTGCCAGCAGACGCGGACTAGCGGGGGAGGAGCAGTACTTC
CASRRGLAGEEQYF
>.|TRBJ2-7|TRBV7-2|many
TGTGCCAGCAGCCTAGGGCCTCCCCAACTCGAGCAGTACTTC
CASSLGPPQLEQYF
>TRBD1|TRBJ1-2|TRBV2|many
TGTGCCAGCCAAAAAACCCAGGACAGGGGAGTTGGCTACACCTTC
CASQKTQDRGVGYTF
>.|TRBJ2-2|TRBV5-1|.
TGCGCCAGCAGCTTGGAAGGCAGGGTTGGCACCTGGGAGCTGTTTTTT
CASSLEGRVGTWELFF
>.|TRBJ2-2|TRBV11-2|few
TGTGCCAGCAGCCCAAATACAGCGGACACCGGGGAGCTGTTTTTT
CASSPNTADTGELFF
>.|TRBJ1-5|TRBV25-1|few
TGTGCCAGCAGTGGTTTAGGCAATCAGCCCCAGCATTTT
CASSGLGNQPQHF
>.|TRBJ2-5|TRBV14|many
TGTGCCAGCAGCCAAGATCGTTTGGGCAGGGGTGAGACCCAGTACTTC
CASSQDRLGRGETQYF
>TRBD2|TRBJ2-1|TRBV5-1|many
TGCGCCAGCAGCTTGGCCCCGGCAACTAGCGGGGGGGCGGGCGGCTACAATGAGCAGTTCTTC
CASSLAPATSGGAGGYNEQFF
>TRBD1|TRBJ1-6|TRBV15|many
TGTGCCACCAGCAGAGATTTGGGCCAGGGGGAACCCCTCCACTTT
CATSRDLGQGEPLHF
>.|TRBJ1-2|TRBV5-6|many
TGTGCCAGCAGCTTGGTACGCGTGAGGGGCATCGATGGCTACACCTTC
CASSLVRVRGIDGYTF
>.|TRBJ2-2|TRBV7-9|few
TGTGCCAGCAGCTTCCGACAGGTCCCCGGGGAGCTGTTTTTT
CASSFRQVPGELFF
>TRBD1|TRBJ1-2|TRBV28|many
TGCGCCAGCAGCACGACAGGGGGGGACTATGGCTACACCTTC
CASSTTGGDYGYTF
>.|TRBJ2-1|TRBV7-9|.
TGTGCCAGCAGCTTATCGGCGGGAACAAGTGAGCAGTTCTTC
CASSLSAGTSEQFF
>TRBD2|TRBJ2-5|TRBV19|.
TGTGCCAGTGGCCCGAGACTAGCGATCCTCAATGAGCAGTACTTC
CASGPRLAILNEQYF
>.|TRBJ2-6|TRBV29-1|many
TGCAGCGTCTCTCGAGAGTCTGGGGCCAACGTCCTGACTTTC
CSVSRESGANVLTF
>TRBD1|TRBJ1-4|TRBV7-6|.
TGTGCCAGCAGCAAGGGGACAGGGGGCCGTGGAAAACGGTTTTTT
CASSKGTGGRGKRFF
>.|TRBJ1-1|TRBV5-1|.
TGCGCCAGCAGCTTGGATCTGGGTGCTGAAGCTTTCTTT
CASSLDLGAEAFF
>.|TRBJ1-6|TRBV7-2|.
TGTGCCAGCAAGCTTTCCTCTACAGGGTTGACACCCCTCCACTTT
CASKLSSTGLTPLHF
>TRBD1|TRBJ1-2|TRBV6-2/TRBV6-3|many
TGTGCCAGCAGCCTCGGAGGGGGCGGCGGCTACACCTTC
CASSLGGGGGYTF
>.|TRBJ2-5|TRBV7-2|many
TGTGCCAGCAGCTTAGTGGGATCGGGGACCCAGTACTTC
CASSLVGSGTQYF
>.|TRBJ2-6|TRBV5-1|.
TGCGCCAGCAGCTTGTATGTAGGAACGGCCAACGTCCTGACTTTC
CASSLYVGTANVLTF
>.|TRBJ2-2|TRBV5-1|.
TGCGCCAGCAGCTTGCGAATCAGGGTGGGCACCGGGGAGCTGTTTTTT
CASSLRIRVGTGELFF
>.|TRBJ1-5|TRBV2|few
TGTGCCAGCAGGGAATGGGGTGGCAGCAATCAGCCCCAGCATTTT
CASREWGGSNQPQHF
>.|TRBJ2-3|TRBV7-9|many
TGTGCCAGCAGCTTAGTCCAAGACATCACAGATACGCAGTATTTT
CASSLVQDITDTQYF
>.|TRBJ2-6|TRBV24-1|many
TGTGCCACCAGTGACTCTGCCACCTCTGGGGCCAACGTCCTGACTTTC
CATSDSATSGANVLTF
>.|TRBJ2-2|TRBV6-5|.
TGTGCCAGCAGTTACTTCCGACAGTCCGGGGAGCTGTTTTTT
CASSYFRQSGELFF
>.|TRBJ2-1|TRBV5-1|many
TGCGCCAGCAGGGTGGGTAGCTCCTACAATGAGCAGTTCTTC
CASRVGSSYNEQFF
>.|TRBJ2-3|TRBV29-1|many
TGCAGCGTTGAAGGGGTTGGGCCCTTCACAGATACGCAGTATTTT
CSVEGVGPFTDTQYF
>.|TRBJ2-3|TRBV6-2/TRBV6-3|few
TGTGCCAGCAGTCGCGACAGGATCACAGATACGCAGTATTTT
CASSRDRITDTQYF
>TRBD1|TRBJ2-1|TRBV3-1|.
TGTGCCGGCAGCCAGCCGGGACAGGGGGTCGGTGAGCAGTTCTTC
CAGSQPGQGVGEQFF
>.|TRBJ1-2|TRBV20-1|.
TGCAGTGCCGGGGCAGGGATAGGCCACACCTTC
CSAGAGIGHTF
>.|TRBJ2-7|TRBV20-1|many
TGCAGTGCTAGTAGCAGGTACAACTACGAGCAGTACTTC
CSASSRYNYEQYF
>TRBD1|TRBJ1-2|TRBV5-1|many
TGCGCCAGCAGCTTGGCCCCCCAGGGGGCGAACTATGGCTACACCTTC
CASSLAPQGANYGYTF
>.|TRBJ1-5|TRBV7-8|few
TGTGCCAGCAGCTGGGAGCCGGGACGGATTAGCAATCAGCCCCAGCATTTT
CASSWEPGRISNQPQHF
>.|TRBJ2-5|TRBV24-1|few
TGTGCCACCAGTGATTCAGGGACTCAAGAGCAGTACTTC
CATSDSGTQEQYF
>.|TRBJ1-1|TRBV5-1|few
TGCGCCAGCAGCTTGGATGGCAGAGGGAACACTGAAGCTTTCTTT
CASSLDGRGNTEAFF
>.|TRBJ1-2|TRBV6-2/TRBV6-3|many
TGTGCCAGCAGTTACGACAGTGGCTATGGCTACACCTTC
CASSYDSGYGYTF
>.|TRBJ2-5|TRBV7-6|.
TGTGCCAGCAGCTTAGCAGCGGACCAAGAGACCCAGTACTTC
CASSLAADQETQYF
>TRBD1|TRBJ1-6|TRBV5-1|.
TGCGCCAGCAGTCCACAGGGGGCTACGGCTTCACCCCTCCACTTT
CASSPQGATASPLHF
>TRBD2|TRBJ2-7|TRBV18|.
TGTGCCAGCTCACCACCGACTAGCGGGAGCTCCGAGCAGTACTTC
CASSPPTSGSSEQYF
>.|TRBJ1-5|TRBV29-1|many
TGCAGCGTTTCCCAGGGTTTCGGCAATCAGCCCCAGCATTTT
CSVSQGFGNQPQHF
>.|TRBJ1-2|TRBV6-5|many
TGTGCCAGCAGTTACAGCGAGGGGTCTGGCTACACCTTC
CASSYSEGSGYTF
>.|TRBJ1-1|TRBV5-1|few
TGCGCCAGCAGCTTAGGGCGGGACACTCGGAACACTGAAGCTTTCTTT
CASSLGRDTRNTEAFF
>.|TRBJ2-1|TRBV7-2|many
TGTGCCAGCAGCCACAATGAGCAGTTCTTC
CASSHNEQFF
>.|TRBJ1-2|TRBV7-2|few
TGTGCCAGCAGCTTAGTTAGTTCGACAGTAGATGGCTACACCTTC
CASSLVSSTVDGYTF
>.|TRBJ1-6|TRBV9|many
TGTGCCAGCAGCGTAGCTCTTCCAGGGTCCGCTTCACCCCTCCACTTT
CASSVALPGSASPLHF
>.|TRBJ2-7|TRBV30|many
TGTGCCTGGACTAGGCGCGACGAGCAGTACTTC
CAWTRRDEQYF